The entry below describes one TCR beta chain. Germline lookup yields CDR1 SGDLS and CDR2 YYNGEE. The CDR3 is 14 amino acids. V shed 2 bases and J shed 0 bases, with 8 bases lying between them. The assay was immunoSEQ multiplex PCR, and TCRdb's table has in-frame clones only and misses some. Here the sample spans some 130,000 clones, more than 80% being singletons. This entry belongs to a study of control samples from healthy donors and cancer patients. Sequencing was done on a sample of blood. The rearrangement joins TRBV9 to TRBJ1-1; no clear D. This TCR was sampled from a man in his late teens or twenties in good health. The CDR3 reads CASSVGIMNTEAFF. CDR3 bases: TGTGCCAGCAGCGTGGGGATCATGAACACTGAAGCTTTCTTT.